This TCR beta chain is drawn from a study of cytotoxic CD8 clonotypes in ibrutinib-treated CLL. Study-level background: There were, on average, about 240,000 productive templates and some 90,000 productive rearrangements per sample. Study-wide points: Sampling of sustained-remission and progressing patients occurred at differing times. Treatment saw public clonotypes, which were uncommon, either contract or stay stable. Higher circulating CD8+ T-cell counts strongly accompanied higher baseline clonality, above age-matched healthy donors.

Profiling relied on immunoSEQ multiplex PCR, and the TCRdb table lists in-frame clones only, not all of them. The data contain more than 200,000 clones, over 65% of them singletons. A few counts support this clone. The antigen is not known. Trimming took 6 bases from V and 7 from J; bases not matched to a gene: 15. Germline V gene lookup returns CDR1 MNHNY and CDR2 SVGAGI (reference sequence). The CDR3 runs to 16 residues. The chain links TRBV6-6 to TRBJ1-5; 7 nucleotides agree with TRBD1. Specimen: PBMCs, collected after 12 months of ibrutinib treatment. This receptor was identified in a human donor with chronic lymphocytic leukemia. CDR3: CASRLQGRTSLQPQHF. The CDR3 DNA reads TGTGCCAGCAGACTACAGGGGAGGACTTCCCTCCAGCCCCAGCATTTT.